This is a list of T cell receptor beta chains from one sample in a study of molecular identifiers for immune sequencing clone quantification. One entry per CDR3 protein, called by TCRdb with MiXCR from the PCR reads. The repertoire holds fewer than 75,000 distinct CDR3 sequences, with less than 20% as singletons. Sequenced: naive CD8+ T cells from blood, with Jurkat cell RNA spiked in. Receptors were obtained from a human donor in good health. Some libraries in this study had Jurkat cell RNA spiked in. Both conserved end residues are part of each CDR3. The order of the fields is clone size, D gene, J gene, V gene, CDR3 protein, CDR3 DNA. The D gene is left open where the match is weak. Expanded clones are given a class, and other clones once, few, many or no size at all.

>many|-|TRBJ1-5|TRBV28
CASSFSHSNQPQHF
TGTGCCAGCAGTTTCAGCCATAGCAATCAGCCCCAGCATTTT
>many|-|TRBJ2-4|TRBV11-2
CASSGTRIAKNIQYF
TGTGCCAGCAGCGGGACCAGGATAGCCAAAAACATTCAGTACTTC
>many|-|TRBJ2-3|TRBV7-6
CASSWGLGTDTQYF
TGTGCCAGCAGCTGGGGGTTGGGCACAGATACGCAGTATTTT
>few|-|TRBJ2-7|TRBV5-4
CASSLEGVGSYEQYF
TGTGCCAGCAGCTTGGAGGGGGTCGGGTCCTACGAGCAGTACTTC
>many|TRBD1|TRBJ1-3|TRBV5-1
CASSLDRGLGNTIYF
TGCGCCAGCAGCTTGGACAGGGGGCTTGGAAACACCATATATTTT
>many|-|TRBJ2-7|TRBV10-3
CAITHTGHSDEQYF
TGTGCCATCACCCACACAGGGCACTCGGACGAGCAGTACTTC
>-|-|TRBJ2-7|TRBV19
CASSMTLDTSSYEQYF
TGTGCCAGTAGTATGACGTTGGACACCAGCTCCTACGAGCAGTACTTC
>-|-|TRBJ2-1|TRBV7-8
CASSLVGVFGEQFF
TGTGCCAGCAGCTTAGTGGGAGTATTTGGTGAGCAGTTCTTC
>many|-|TRBJ2-5|TRBV24-1
CATSDLKDISTRSEETQYF
TGTGCCACCAGTGATTTAAAGGACATCAGCACCCGATCTGAAGAGACCCAGTACTTC
>many|-|TRBJ2-7|TRBV19
CASSILGTSYEQYF
TGTGCCAGTAGTATCTTGGGCACGTCCTACGAGCAGTACTTC
>many|-|TRBJ1-6|TRBV12-5
CASGLATVGFQSPLHF
TGTGCTAGTGGTTTGGCAACGGTGGGGTTCCAATCACCCCTCCACTTT
>few|-|TRBJ1-4|TRBV15
CATGLFRGEKLLF
TGTGCCACGGGTCTATTTCGGGGCGAAAAACTGTTGTTT
>many|-|TRBJ2-7|TRBV27
CASSLIGVVGYEQYF
TGTGCCAGCAGTTTGATCGGGGTAGTGGGCTACGAGCAGTACTTC
>many|-|TRBJ1-1|TRBV29-1
CSVGRGNTEAFF
TGCAGCGTTGGTAGGGGAAACACTGAAGCTTTCTTT
>many|TRBD2|TRBJ2-7|TRBV6-4
CASSRIAGSSYEQYF
TGTGCCAGCAGTAGAATAGCGGGAAGCTCCTACGAGCAGTACTTC
>few|-|TRBJ2-1|TRBV2
CASTDGRRFEQFF
TGTGCCAGCACGGACGGGAGAAGATTTGAGCAGTTCTTC
>few|-|TRBJ2-7|TRBV20-1
CSARRPGKFYEQYF
TGCAGTGCCAGGAGGCCAGGGAAATTCTACGAGCAGTACTTC
>many|-|TRBJ2-7|TRBV7-2
CASSFLGGGRKYEQYF
TGTGCCAGCAGCTTCCTAGGGGGCGGGAGGAAGTACGAGCAGTACTTC
>many|-|TRBJ1-1|TRBV29-1
CSVEGPGDTEAFF
TGCAGCGTTGAGGGCCCAGGTGATACTGAAGCTTTCTTT
>many|-|TRBJ2-1|TRBV20-1
CSVWAGSYNEQFF
TGCAGTGTTTGGGCGGGATCCTACAATGAGCAGTTCTTC
>many|-|TRBJ1-5|TRBV20-1
CSARIVGSASNQPQHF
TGCAGTGCTAGAATTGTGGGGAGCGCTAGCAATCAGCCCCAGCATTTT
>-|-|TRBJ2-7|TRBV2
CASSRGLLYEQYF
TGTGCCAGCAGCCGGGGACTCCTCTACGAGCAGTACTTC
>many|TRBD2|TRBJ2-7|TRBV7-9
CASSLFGLADYEQYF
TGTGCCAGCAGCTTATTCGGCCTAGCGGACTACGAGCAGTACTTC
>many|-|TRBJ2-7|TRBV27
CASSLGGPGAEQYF
TGTGCCAGCAGTCTTGGAGGCCCGGGTGCCGAGCAGTACTTC
>many|TRBD1|TRBJ1-1|TRBV6-6
CASSYPTDRGSVEAFF
TGTGCCAGCAGTTACCCCACCGACAGGGGGAGTGTTGAAGCTTTCTTT
>-|TRBD2|TRBJ2-1|TRBV19
CASSGTSGAYNEQFF
TGTGCCAGTAGTGGGACTAGCGGGGCCTACAATGAGCAGTTCTTC
>many|TRBD1|TRBJ2-1|TRBV20-1
CSALDRGVNNEQFF
TGCAGTGCTCTAGACAGGGGGGTTAACAATGAGCAGTTCTTC
>many|TRBD1|TRBJ1-5|TRBV27
CASSLTQTGLGEPQHF
TGTGCCAGCAGTTTAACGCAGACAGGGCTGGGGGAGCCCCAGCATTTT
>-|TRBD2|TRBJ2-7|TRBV15
CATNGGSSNGQYF
TGTGCCACCAATGGCGGGAGTAGCAACGGGCAGTACTTC
>many|TRBD2|TRBJ2-7|TRBV3-1
CASSLGLAGEFREQYF
TGTGCCAGCAGCCTAGGACTAGCGGGAGAATTTAGGGAGCAGTACTTC
>many|-|TRBJ2-1|TRBV27
CASSRYSYNEQFF
TGTGCCAGCAGCAGATACTCCTACAATGAGCAGTTCTTC
>-|TRBD2|TRBJ2-3|TRBV24-1
CATSGGTSGPVSTDTQYF
TGTGCCACCAGTGGTGGGACTAGCGGGCCCGTTTCCACAGATACGCAGTATTTT
>many|-|TRBJ2-2|TRBV30
CAWSGRGTGELFF
TGTGCCTGGAGTGGGCGGGGCACCGGGGAGCTGTTTTTT
>-|-|TRBJ2-3|TRBV5-6
CASSTGLTVLVTDTQYF
TGCGCCAGCAGCACGGGCCTTACGGTACTCGTCACAGATACGCAGTATTTT
>many|-|TRBJ2-2|TRBV7-9
CASSDQGGGTGELFF
TGTGCCAGCAGCGACCAGGGGGGCGGAACCGGGGAGCTGTTTTTT
>-|-|TRBJ2-2|TRBV19
CARTPVWTAGELFF
TGTGCCAGAACCCCTGTGTGGACTGCCGGGGAGCTGTTTTTT
>many|-|TRBJ2-6|TRBV6-4
CASSPTASGANVLTF
TGTGCCAGCAGCCCGACCGCCTCTGGGGCCAACGTCCTGACTTTC
>many|-|TRBJ1-3|TRBV29-1
CSVDRQNTIYF
TGCAGCGTTGATAGACAGAACACCATATATTTT
>-|-|TRBJ2-7|TRBV4-1
CASSQGISGTYEQYF
TGCGCCAGCAGCCAAGGTATTAGCGGCACCTACGAGCAGTACTTC
>many|-|TRBJ2-4|TRBV7-6
CASSLGTGLDIQYF
TGTGCCAGCAGCTTAGGGACCGGGCTGGACATTCAGTACTTC
>many|TRBD1|TRBJ1-1|TRBV27
CASSWSRGGSEAFF
TGTGCCAGCAGTTGGTCCAGGGGGGGCTCTGAAGCTTTCTTT
>many|-|TRBJ1-2|TRBV14
CASSPRREIF
TGTGCCAGCAGCCCCCGCCGGGAGATATTC
>many|-|TRBJ1-2|TRBV7-2
CASTSGPPNYGYTF
TGTGCCAGCACCTCAGGACCGCCTAACTATGGCTACACCTTC
>many|TRBD1|TRBJ1-1|TRBV6-6
CASSSDRVYTEAFF
TGTGCCAGCAGTTCTGACAGGGTGTACACTGAAGCTTTCTTT
>-|-|TRBJ2-3|TRBV29-1
CSVEGHAYSASTDTQYF
TGCAGCGTTGAAGGTCATGCCTATTCGGCTAGCACAGATACGCAGTATTTT
>many|-|TRBJ2-3|TRBV7-6
CASSWTITDTQYF
TGTGCCAGCAGCTGGACGATAACAGATACGCAGTATTTT
>many|-|TRBJ2-3|TRBV6-2/TRBV6-3
CASSDGELVRYF
TGTGCCAGCAGTGACGGGGAACTAGTTCGGTATTTT
>many|-|TRBJ1-2|TRBV25-1
CASSEWAAEANYGYTF
TGTGCCAGCAGTGAATGGGCGGCCGAGGCTAACTATGGCTACACCTTC
>many|-|TRBJ1-5|TRBV4-1
CASSQEKSQPQHF
TGCGCCAGCAGCCAAGAAAAGTCGCAGCCCCAGCATTTT
>-|-|TRBJ2-1|TRBV3-1
CARGADSFNEQFF
TGTGCCAGGGGGGCGGACTCCTTCAATGAGCAGTTTTTC
>few|-|TRBJ2-5|TRBV11-2
CASSLDHRETQETQYF
TGTGCCAGCAGCTTGGATCATCGGGAGACTCAAGAGACCCAGTACTTC
>many|-|TRBJ2-1|TRBV12-3/TRBV12-4
CASGSIGWGEQFF
TGTGCCAGCGGATCAATAGGTTGGGGTGAGCAGTTCTTC